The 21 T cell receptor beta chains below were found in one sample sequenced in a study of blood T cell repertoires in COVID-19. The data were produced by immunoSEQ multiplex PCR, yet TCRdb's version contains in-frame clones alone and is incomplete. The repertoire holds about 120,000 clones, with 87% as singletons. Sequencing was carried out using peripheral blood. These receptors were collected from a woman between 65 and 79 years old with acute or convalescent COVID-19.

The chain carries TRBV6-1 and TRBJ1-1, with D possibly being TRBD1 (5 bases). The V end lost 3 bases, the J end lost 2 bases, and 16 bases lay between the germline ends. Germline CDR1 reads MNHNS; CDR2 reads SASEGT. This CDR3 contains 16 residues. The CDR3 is CASSETLQVLNTEAFF. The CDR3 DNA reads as TGTGCCAGCAGTGAGACCTTACAGGTCTTAAACACTGAAGCTTTCTTT.

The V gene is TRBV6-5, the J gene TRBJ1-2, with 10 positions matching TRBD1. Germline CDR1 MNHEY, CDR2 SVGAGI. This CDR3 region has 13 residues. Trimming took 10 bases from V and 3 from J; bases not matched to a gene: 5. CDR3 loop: CAIRQGADYGYTF. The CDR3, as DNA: TGTGCCATTCGACAGGGGGCCGACTATGGCTACACCTTC.

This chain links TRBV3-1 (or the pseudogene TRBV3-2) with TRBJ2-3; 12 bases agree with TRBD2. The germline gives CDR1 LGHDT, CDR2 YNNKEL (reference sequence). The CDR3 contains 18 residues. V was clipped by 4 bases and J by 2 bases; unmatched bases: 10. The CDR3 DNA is TGTGCCAGCAGCCGCCGACTAGCGGGGGTCTCTCACACAGATACGCAGTATTTT. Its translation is CASSRRLAGVSHTDTQYF.

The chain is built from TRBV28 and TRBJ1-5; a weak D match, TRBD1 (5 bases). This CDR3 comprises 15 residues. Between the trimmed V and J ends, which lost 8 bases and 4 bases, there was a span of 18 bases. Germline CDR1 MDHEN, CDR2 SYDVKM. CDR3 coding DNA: TGTGCCAGCCGTCAGGGTCAGGAATGGAATCAGCCCCAGCATTTT. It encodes CASRQGQEWNQPQHF. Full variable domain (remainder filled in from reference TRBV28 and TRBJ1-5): DVKVTQSSRYLVKRTGEKVFLECVQDMDHENMFWYRQDPGLGLRLIYFSYDVKMKEKGDIPEGYSVSREKKERFSLILESASTNQTSMYLCASRQGQEWNQPQHFGDGTRLSIL.

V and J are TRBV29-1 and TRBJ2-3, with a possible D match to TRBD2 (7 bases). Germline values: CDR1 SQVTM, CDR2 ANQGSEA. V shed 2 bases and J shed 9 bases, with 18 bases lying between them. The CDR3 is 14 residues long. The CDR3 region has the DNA TGCAGCGTTGAAAATGGGGGGGGCCTGGCCACGCAGTATTTT. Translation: CSVENGGGLATQYF.

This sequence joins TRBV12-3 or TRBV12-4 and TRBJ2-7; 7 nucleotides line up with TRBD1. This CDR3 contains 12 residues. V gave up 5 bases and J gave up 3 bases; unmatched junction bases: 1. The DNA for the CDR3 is TGTGCCAGCAGTAGACAGGGCTACGAGCAGTACTTC. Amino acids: CASSRQGYEQYF.

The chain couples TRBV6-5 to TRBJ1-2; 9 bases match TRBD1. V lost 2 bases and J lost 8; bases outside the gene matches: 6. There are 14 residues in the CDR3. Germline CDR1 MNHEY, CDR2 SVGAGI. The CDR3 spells CASSYLTGGAGYTF. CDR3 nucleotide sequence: TGTGCCAGCAGTTACCTCACAGGGGGCGCGGGCTACACCTTC.

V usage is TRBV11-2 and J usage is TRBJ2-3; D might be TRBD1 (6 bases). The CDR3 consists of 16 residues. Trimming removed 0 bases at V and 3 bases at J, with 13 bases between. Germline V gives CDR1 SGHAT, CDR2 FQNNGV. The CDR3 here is CASSLDRGRGTDTQYF. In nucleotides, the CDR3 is TGTGCCAGCAGCTTAGATCGGGGAAGGGGGACAGATACGCAGTATTTT.

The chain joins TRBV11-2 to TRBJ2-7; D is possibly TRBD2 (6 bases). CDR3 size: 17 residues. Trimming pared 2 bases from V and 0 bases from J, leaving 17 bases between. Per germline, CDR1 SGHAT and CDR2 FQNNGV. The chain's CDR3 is CASSLSRDSWSSYEQYF. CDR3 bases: TGTGCCAGCAGCTTATCTCGGGACTCTTGGAGCTCCTACGAGCAGTACTTC.

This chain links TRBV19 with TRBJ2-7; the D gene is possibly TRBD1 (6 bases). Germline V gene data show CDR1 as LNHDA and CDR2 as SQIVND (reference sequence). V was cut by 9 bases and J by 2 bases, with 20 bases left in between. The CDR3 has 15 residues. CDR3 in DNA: TGTGCCAGCCGAAAGACCGGGACACCACCCTACGAGCAGTACTTC. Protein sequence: CASRKTGTPPYEQYF.

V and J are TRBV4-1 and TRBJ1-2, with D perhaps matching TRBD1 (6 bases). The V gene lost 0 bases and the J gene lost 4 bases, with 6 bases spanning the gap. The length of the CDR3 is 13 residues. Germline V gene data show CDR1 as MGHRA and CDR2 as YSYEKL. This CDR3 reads CASSQDRGYGYTF. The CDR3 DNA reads TGCGCCAGCAGCCAAGACAGGGGCTATGGCTACACCTTC.

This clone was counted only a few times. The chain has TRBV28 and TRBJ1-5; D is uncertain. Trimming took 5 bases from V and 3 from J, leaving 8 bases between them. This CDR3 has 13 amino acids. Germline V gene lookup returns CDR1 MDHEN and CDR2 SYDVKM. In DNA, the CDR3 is TGTGCCAGCAGTCTACAGAACAATCAGCCCCAGCATTTT. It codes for CASSLQNNQPQHF.

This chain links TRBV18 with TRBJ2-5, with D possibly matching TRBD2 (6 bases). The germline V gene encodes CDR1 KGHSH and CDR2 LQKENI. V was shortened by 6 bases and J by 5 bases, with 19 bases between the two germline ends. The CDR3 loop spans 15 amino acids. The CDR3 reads CASSPSGTQPETQYF. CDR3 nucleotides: TGTGCCAGCTCGCCTTCCGGGACTCAGCCTGAGACCCAGTACTTC. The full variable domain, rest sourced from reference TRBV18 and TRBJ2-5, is NAGVMQNPRHLVRRRGQEARLRCSPMKGHSHVYWYRQLPEEGLKFMVYLQKENIIDESGMPKERFSAEFPKEGPSILRIQQVVRGDSAAYFCASSPSGTQPETQYFGPGTRLLVL.

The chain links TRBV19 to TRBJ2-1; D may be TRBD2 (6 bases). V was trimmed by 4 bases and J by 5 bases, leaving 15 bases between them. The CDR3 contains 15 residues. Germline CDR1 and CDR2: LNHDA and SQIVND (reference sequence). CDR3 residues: CASSKWTTGDNEQFF. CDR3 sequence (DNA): TGTGCCAGTAGTAAGTGGACTACCGGGGACAATGAGCAGTTCTTC.

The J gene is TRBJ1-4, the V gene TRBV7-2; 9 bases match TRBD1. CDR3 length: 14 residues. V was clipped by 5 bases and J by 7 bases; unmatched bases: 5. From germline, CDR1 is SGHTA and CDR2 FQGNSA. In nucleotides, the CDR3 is TGTGCCAGCAGCGGTCGGACAGGGGTTGAAAAACTGTTTTTT. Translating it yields CASSGRTGVEKLFF.

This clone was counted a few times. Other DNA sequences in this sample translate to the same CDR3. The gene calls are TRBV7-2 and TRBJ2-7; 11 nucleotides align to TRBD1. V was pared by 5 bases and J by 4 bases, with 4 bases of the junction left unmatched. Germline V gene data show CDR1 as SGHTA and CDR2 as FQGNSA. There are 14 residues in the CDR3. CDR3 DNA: TGTGCCAGCAGCCCCCGGGACAGGGGGTACGAGCAGTACTTC. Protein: CASSPRDRGYEQYF.

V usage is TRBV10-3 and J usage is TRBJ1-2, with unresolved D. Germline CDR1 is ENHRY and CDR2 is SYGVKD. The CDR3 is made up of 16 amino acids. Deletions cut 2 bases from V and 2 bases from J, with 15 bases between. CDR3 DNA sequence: TGTGCCATCAGTGAGCCACCCGGGAGGAGGAACTATGGCTACACCTTC. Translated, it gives CAISEPPGRRNYGYTF.

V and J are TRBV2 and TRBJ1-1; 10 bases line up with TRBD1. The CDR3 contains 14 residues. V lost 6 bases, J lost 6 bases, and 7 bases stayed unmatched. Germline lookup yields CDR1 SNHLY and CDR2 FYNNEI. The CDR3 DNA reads TGTGCCAGCAGCGACAGGGGGCGAGATTCTGAAGCTTTCTTT. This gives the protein CASSDRGRDSEAFF.

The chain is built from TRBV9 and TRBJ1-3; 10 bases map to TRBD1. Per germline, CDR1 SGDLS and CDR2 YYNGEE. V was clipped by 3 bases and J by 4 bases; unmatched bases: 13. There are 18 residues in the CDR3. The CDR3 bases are TGTGCCAGCAGCGCCAAGGGGGCGGACAGGGGGTCCGGAAACACCATATATTTT. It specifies CASSAKGADRGSGNTIYF.

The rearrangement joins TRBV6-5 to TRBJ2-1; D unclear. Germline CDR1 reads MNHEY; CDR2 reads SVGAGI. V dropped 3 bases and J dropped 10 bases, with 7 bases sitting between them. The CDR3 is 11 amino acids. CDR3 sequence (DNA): TGTGCCAGCAGTTATGCCGGGGAGCAGTTCTTC. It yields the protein CASSYAGEQFF.

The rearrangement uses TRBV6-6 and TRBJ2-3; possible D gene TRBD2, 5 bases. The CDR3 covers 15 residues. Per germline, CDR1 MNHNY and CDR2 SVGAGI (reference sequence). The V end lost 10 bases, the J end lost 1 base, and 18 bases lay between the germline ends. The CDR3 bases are TGTGCCACCCAAACGATAGCGAGGGGCACAGATACGCAGTATTTT. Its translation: CATQTIARGTDTQYF.